This entry describes one T cell receptor beta chain. Its antigen is not identified. The germline V gene encodes CDR1 MNHEY and CDR2 SVGAGI. This CDR3 has 14 amino acids. Trimming removed 0 bases from V and 2 bases from J, with 8 bases in between. These data are taken from a study of T-cell memory formation after mild COVID-19. Study information: Among the donors, TCR clusters were largely specific to each donor.

TCRdb independently ran MiXCR on the 5' RACE reads; one entry per CDR3 protein. Of 300,000 to 350,000 distinct CDR3 sequences detected, roughly a fifth appear once; the ten largest clones hold 20% to 25%. Broader study findings: There were some responding clones in pre-infection memory, which suggested that cross-reactive memory had joined. Those CD4+ clones that contracted were mainly in CM and EM (CD8+ ones in EMRA).

The receptor was derived from a man younger than 35 who had mild COVID-19 (a few samples of this study predate the infection). Cell type and time point are not known. The V and J genes are TRBV6-5 and TRBJ2-7; D unresolved. Sequenced: PBMCs or a T cell subset sorted from them (not recorded which). The CDR3 spells CASSYSRHAYEQYF. The DNA for the CDR3 is TGTGCCAGCAGTTACTCGAGGCATGCCTACGAGCAGTACTTC.